These 25 T cell receptor beta chains came from one sample sequenced in a study of cytomegalovirus exposure and HLA in healthy donors. The PCR ran on 60 Vbeta and 13 Jbeta primers. Method: immunoSEQ multiplex PCR; TCRdb's copy keeps in-frame clones and lacks some. The table lists around 110,000 clones, around 80% of them singletons, with approximately 4% in the top ten. Sequences were obtained from PBMCs. Receptor source: a man aged 25 to 40 in good health and CMV-seropositive.

This clone was counted between two and nine times. The chain links TRBV6-6 to TRBJ2-1; possible D gene TRBD1, 5 bases. V lost 0 bases and J lost 4, with 7 bases in between. CDR3 length: 14 residues. Germline V lookup: CDR1 MNHNY, CDR2 SVGAGI (reference sequence). CDR3 sequence: CASSYSDNYNEQFF. The CDR3 DNA reads TGTGCCAGCAGTTACTCGGACAATTACAATGAGCAGTTCTTC.

CDR3 DNA: TGTGCCAGCAGCTTCCGGGACAGCGATCCGTATGGCTACACCTTC. It codes for CASSFRDSDPYGYTF. The chain couples TRBV7-2 to TRBJ1-2, with TRBD1 identical over 7 bases. J was trimmed by 5 bases and V by 3 bases; bases with no gene match: 9. From germline, CDR1 is SGHTA and CDR2 FQGNSA. There are 15 residues in the CDR3.

This chain connects TRBV9 to TRBJ1-1; maybe TRBD1 (5 bases). V dropped 4 bases and J dropped 3 bases, with 16 bases sitting between them. The CDR3 is 15 residues long. CDR1 is SGDLS and CDR2 is YYNGEE in the germline V gene. CDR3 protein: CASSNQAGGDTEAFF. The CDR3 bases are TGTGCCAGCAGCAACCAGGCCGGGGGTGACACTGAAGCTTTCTTT. Full variable domain (missing parts from reference TRBV9 and TRBJ1-1): DSGVTQTPKHLITATGQRVTLRCSPRSGDLSVYWYQQSLDQGLQFLIQYYNGEERAKGNILERFSAQQFPDLHSELNLSSLELGDSALYFCASSNQAGGDTEAFFGQGTRLTVV.

V gene TRBV7-3 combines with J gene TRBJ1-2; a possible D gene is TRBD1 (5 bases). The CDR3 sequence is 13 residues long. Trimming stripped 5 bases from V and 2 bases from J, with 9 bases between. CDR1 is SGHTA, CDR2 FQGTGA, per germline. This CDR3 reads CASSLDTNYGYTF. The CDR3 DNA follows: TGTGCCAGCAGCCTGGACACCAACTATGGCTACACCTTC.

This clone was found a few times. A single base is all that separates this from a far larger clone, so a read error is likely. V usage is TRBV5-1 and J usage is TRBJ2-5; 11 bases are shared with TRBD2. The CDR3 has 18 amino acids. Germline assignment: CDR1 SGHRS and CDR2 YFSETQ. In nucleotides, the CDR3 is TGCGCCAGCAGCTCCCCCGGTACTAGCGGGAGCTTGCAAGGGACCCAGTACTTC. It translates to CASSSPGTSGSLQGTQYF.

The chain couples TRBV19 to TRBJ1-1; D possibly corresponds to TRBD1 (5 bases). The germline gives CDR1 LNHDA, CDR2 SQIVND (reference sequence). V dropped 7 bases and J dropped 6 bases, with 15 bases sitting between them. The CDR3 is 13 amino acids. DNA of the CDR3: TGTGCCAGTACGATAGGGGAAGTAGCTGAAGCTTTCTTT. As protein: CASTIGEVAEAFF.

This clone was seen once. This sequence joins TRBV6-6 and TRBJ1-4; a possible D gene is TRBD1 (5 bases). Trimming pared 8 bases from V and 7 bases from J, leaving 14 bases between. The V gene's germline CDR1 is MNHNY and CDR2 SVGAGI (reference sequence). This CDR3 spans 13 amino acids. The CDR3 nucleotides are TGTGCCAGCCAGGGCAGGTCAGGTGAAAAACTGTTTTTT. This sequence encodes CASQGRSGEKLFF.

The chain recombines TRBV7-9 with TRBJ2-3; possible D gene TRBD1, 7 bases. Germline values: CDR1 SEHNR, CDR2 FQNEAQ (reference sequence). CDR3 size: 13 residues. The V end was cut by 4 bases, the J end by 11 bases, with 16 bases between. The CDR3 here is CASSSRGRDEQYF. The CDR3 nucleotides read TGTGCCAGCAGCTCAAGGGGGCGGGACGAGCAGTATTTT.

V is TRBV19 and J is TRBJ2-7, with 12 bases fitting TRBD2. V lost 5 bases, J lost 6 bases, and 8 bases stayed unmatched. The germline gives CDR1 LNHDA, CDR2 SQIVND (reference sequence). The CDR3 totals 15 residues. CDR3 in DNA: TGTGCCAGTAGTCCTAGGACTAGCGGGAAGCGCGAGCAGTACTTC. It specifies CASSPRTSGKREQYF.

The genes are TRBV4-1 and TRBJ2-5, with a tentative D call TRBD2 (7 bases). Germline assignment: CDR1 MGHRA and CDR2 YSYEKL. Trimming took 6 bases from V and 11 from J, leaving 19 bases between them. This CDR3 has 13 amino acids. The CDR3 nucleotides are TGCGCCAGCAGTCAAAAGGGGGGAGGGACGCAGTACTTC. Its protein is CASSQKGGGTQYF.

The table lists this clone with a count of one. The chain recombines TRBV19 with TRBJ1-3; D is perhaps TRBD1 (5 bases). CDR3 length: 15 amino acids. V was trimmed by 3 bases and J by 2 bases, leaving 11 bases between them. The germline gives CDR1 LNHDA, CDR2 SQIVND (reference sequence). The CDR3 DNA reads as TGTGCCAGTAGTATCGGGGGACGGACTGGAAACACCATATATTTT. This sequence encodes CASSIGGRTGNTIYF.

The chain couples TRBV27 to TRBJ1-5, with D maybe TRBD1 (5 bases). Trimming cost V 4 bases and J 0 bases, with 7 bases left between them. From germline, CDR1 is MNHEY and CDR2 SMNVEV (reference sequence). The CDR3 is 14 residues long. CDR3 DNA: TGTGCCAGCAGTTCCACAGGTAGCAATCAGCCCCAGCATTTT. Translation: CASSSTGSNQPQHF.

This chain joins TRBV27 and TRBJ1-2; 9 bases match TRBD1. CDR1 and CDR2 (germline): MNHEY, SMNVEV (reference sequence). The CDR3 has 14 residues. V lost 8 bases and J lost 3; bases outside the gene matches: 7. CDR3 in DNA: TGTGCCAGCCGGGACCGGGACAGGGACTATGGCTACACCTTC. Translating it yields CASRDRDRDYGYTF.

The rearrangement uses TRBV6-1 and TRBJ2-1; the D gene is possibly TRBD2 (7 bases). CDR1 is MNHNS, CDR2 SASEGT, per germline. CDR3 size: 18 residues. V shed 4 bases and J shed 3 bases, with 22 bases lying between them. This chain's CDR3 is CASSGGGRKPTYYNEQFF. CDR3 DNA: TGTGCCAGCAGTGGCGGGGGCCGAAAACCGACCTACTACAATGAGCAGTTCTTC.

This clone has a handful of counts. The genes are TRBV4-3 and TRBJ1-1; no definite D call. The CDR3 covers 16 residues. Germline V gene lookup returns CDR1 LGHNA and CDR2 YSLEER. The V gene lost 0 bases and the J gene lost 1 base, with 12 bases spanning the gap. CDR3 protein: CASSQDPAGGNTEAFF. CDR3 bases: TGCGCCAGCAGCCAAGATCCAGCAGGAGGGAACACTGAAGCTTTCTTT.

This clone showed up just a few times. V usage is TRBV28 and J usage is TRBJ2-3, with 8 bases identical to TRBD2. The CDR3 contains 16 residues. The trim removed 3 bases at V and 2 bases at J, leaving 7 bases unmatched. The germline gives CDR1 MDHEN, CDR2 SYDVKM. CDR3 nucleotide sequence: TGTGCCAGCAGTTTCGGCCTAGCGGGCCTCACAGATACGCAGTATTTT. The encoded protein is CASSFGLAGLTDTQYF.

The rearrangement uses TRBV18 and TRBJ2-1; 7 bases are a match to TRBD1. Germline CDR1 KGHSH, CDR2 LQKENI. The CDR3 is 15 residues long. The trim removed 2 bases at V and 9 bases at J, leaving 10 bases unmatched. The DNA of the CDR3 is TGTGCCAGCTCACCAATCACAGGGGCTAAACGTGAGCAGTTCTTC. This codes for CASSPITGAKREQFF.

This chain's CDR3 is CASSTLTGTGNTIYF. CDR3 DNA sequence: TGTGCCAGCAGCACCCTGACAGGGACTGGAAACACCATATATTTT. The chain employs TRBV9 and TRBJ1-3; 7 positions agree with TRBD1. Germline CDR1 and CDR2: SGDLS and YYNGEE. The length of the CDR3 is 15 residues. V shed 4 bases, J shed 2 bases, and the junction held 6 bases outside the gene matches. Using reference TRBV9 and TRBJ1-3 for the parts outside the CDR3, the full variable domain is DSGVTQTPKHLITATGQRVTLRCSPRSGDLSVYWYQQSLDQGLQFLIQYYNGEERAKGNILERFSAQQFPDLHSELNLSSLELGDSALYFCASSTLTGTGNTIYFGEGSWLTVV.

The genes are TRBV2 and TRBJ1-1; 12 nucleotides align to TRBD1. This CDR3 region has 15 residues. The ends lost 3 bases at V and 4 bases at J; junction bases unmatched: 3. Germline loops: CDR1 SNHLY, CDR2 FYNNEI. The CDR3 coding sequence is TGTGCCAGCAGTGATCGGGGACAGGGGGCCACTGAAGCTTTCTTT. Its translation is CASSDRGQGATEAFF.

The chain is built from TRBV9 and TRBJ2-2, with 12 bases matching TRBD1. Trimming cost V 5 bases and J 7 bases; bases outside gene matches: 9. The CDR3 totals 16 residues. CDR1 SGDLS and CDR2 YYNGEE come from the germline V gene. The CDR3 nucleotides are TGTGCCAGCAGTACCCGGGACAGGGGGCGGATCGGGGAGCTGTTTTTT. The encoded protein is CASSTRDRGRIGELFF.

This clone showed up just a few times. The V and J genes are TRBV4-3 and TRBJ2-2, with D possibly being TRBD1 (6 bases). Germline-derived CDR1 and CDR2 are LGHNA and YSLEER. The CDR3 has 17 residues. V was cut by 4 bases and J by 1 base, with 16 bases left in between. CDR3 loop: CASSLSPPGQNTGELFF. The CDR3 region has the DNA TGCGCCAGCAGCCTCTCACCCCCGGGACAGAACACCGGGGAGCTGTTTTTT.

The chain recombines TRBV15 with TRBJ2-7; D may be TRBD1 (6 bases). The CDR3 runs 14 residues. Trimming left V 0 bases short and J 2 bases short, with 8 bases between. Germline V lookup: CDR1 LNHNV, CDR2 YYDKDF (reference sequence). The CDR3, as DNA: TGTGCCACCAGCAGAGACCGACAGGCCTACGAGCAGTACTTC. Its protein product is CATSRDRQAYEQYF.

The V and J genes are TRBV4-3 and TRBJ2-5; 7 bases line up with TRBD2. Germline loops: CDR1 LGHNA, CDR2 YSLEER. The CDR3 covers 16 residues. Losses at the gene ends were 3 bases for V and 5 bases for J; bases not matched to a gene: 12. The DNA of the CDR3 is TGCGCCAGCAGCCAGTTGGGGGAGGGCCGTTGGGAGACCCAGTACTTC. Its translation is CASSQLGEGRWETQYF.

The CDR3 spells CASTWRGGNTEQYF. In nucleotides, the CDR3 is TGTGCCAGCACTTGGAGGGGGGGTAACACCGAGCAGTACTTC. The chain employs TRBV7-2 and TRBJ2-7; tentative D call: TRBD2 (7 bases). Between the trimmed V and J ends, which lost 7 bases and 6 bases, there was a span of 19 bases. Germline CDR1 is SGHTA and CDR2 is FQGNSA. The CDR3 has 14 residues. Full variable domain (missing parts from reference TRBV7-2 and TRBJ2-7): GAGVSQSPSNKVTEKGKDVELRCDPISGHTALYWYRQSLGQGLEFLIYFQGNSAPDKSGLPSDRFSAERTGGSVSTLTIQRTQQEDSAVYLCASTWRGGNTEQYFGPGTRLTVT.

The V call is TRBV5-6, the J call TRBJ1-6; weak D call: TRBD1 (5 bases). Germline CDR1 reads SGHDT; CDR2 reads YYEEEE. The CDR3 contains 15 residues. Trimming took off 2 bases at V and 0 bases at J, with 6 bases between the two ends. The CDR3 DNA sequence: TGTGCCAGCAGCTTTGACAGCTCCTATAATTCACCCCTCCACTTT. Translating it yields CASSFDSSYNSPLHF.